Following are 30 T cell receptor beta chains from one sample sequenced in a study of yellow fever vaccine responses in identical twins. A single record per CDR3 protein comes from TCRdb applying MiXCR to the RT-PCR reads. The sample has 20,000 or so distinct CDR3 sequences; approximately 70% are singletons. The sample here was T cells from blood (PBMCs), unsorted or a sorted subset (not recorded which), taken before or after yellow fever vaccination (not recorded which). The receptors here all came from a woman aged 18-29 years who received the yellow fever vaccine.

This clonotype was seen just once. The chain has TRBV18 and TRBJ1-2; no reliable D call. The CDR3 spans 14 residues. Trimming cost V 2 bases and J 7 bases, with 14 bases left between them. Germline V gives CDR1 KGHSH, CDR2 LQKENI. The DNA of the CDR3 is TGTGCCAGCTCACCATCCCAGACCCTCGGTGGCTACACCTTC. Translated: CASSPSQTLGGYTF.

The table lists this clonotype with a few counts. The V and J genes are TRBV2 and TRBJ2-3; 8 bases are shared with TRBD2. The CDR3 has 13 residues. V gave up 3 bases and J gave up 10 bases; unmatched junction bases: 6. Germline V lookup: CDR1 SNHLY, CDR2 FYNNEI. The CDR3 nucleotides read TGTGCCAGCAGTGACGAGTTAGCGGGATCGCAGTATTTT. The encoded protein is CASSDELAGSQYF.

The V call is TRBV6-4, the J call TRBJ2-1; TRBD1 might be the D (5 bases). CDR1 and CDR2 from the germline V gene are MRHNA and SNTAGT. This CDR3 is built from 12 residues. V lost 2 bases to trimming and J lost 9 bases, with 8 bases between them. DNA of the CDR3: TGTGCCAGCAGTGACCCCAGGGTTGAGCAGTTCTTC. Translation gives CASSDPRVEQFF.

The chain links TRBV2 to TRBJ2-7; D is possibly TRBD1 (5 bases). Trimming pared 3 bases from V and 7 bases from J, leaving 10 bases between. The V gene's germline CDR1 is SNHLY and CDR2 FYNNEI. The CDR3 contains 12 residues. In DNA, the CDR3 is TGTGCCAGCAGTGACCGGACAACTGAGCAGTACGTC. Residues: CASSDRTTEQYV.

The genes are TRBV18 and TRBJ2-2, with TRBD1 as a possible D gene (6 bases). The V end lost 2 bases, the J end lost 2 bases, and 9 bases lay between the germline ends. CDR1 and CDR2 (germline): KGHSH, LQKENI. CDR3 length equals 15 residues. CDR3 sequence (DNA): TGTGCCAGCTCACCAGGGGGCACCAACACCGGGGAGCTGTTTTTT. Its translation: CASSPGGTNTGELFF.

CDR3 nucleotides: TGCGCCAGCAGCCAAGATCTGGGTGATACCGGGGAGCTGTTTTTT. Its protein product is CASSQDLGDTGELFF. The rearrangement links TRBV4-3 to TRBJ2-2; no clear D. Trimming left V 0 bases short and J 5 bases short, with 10 bases between. The V gene's germline CDR1 is LGHNA and CDR2 YSLEER. The CDR3 runs to 15 residues.

The chain is built from TRBV12-3 or TRBV12-4 and TRBJ1-1; D not resolved. V gave up 6 bases and J gave up 4 bases, with 12 bases separating them. The CDR3 length is 13 residues. CDR3 amino acids: CASSDSATTEAFF. The DNA of the CDR3 is TGTGCCAGCAGCGATTCGGCGACCACTGAAGCTTTCTTT.

A few counts support this clonotype. This sequence joins TRBV11-3 and TRBJ2-2; 7 bases agree with TRBD1. In germline, CDR1 is SGHNT, CDR2 YENEEA. V trimming: 0 bases; J trimming: 1 base; junction bases outside the gene matches: 2. The CDR3 totals 16 residues. The CDR3 loop is CASSLEGTVNTGELFF. The CDR3, as DNA: TGTGCCAGCAGCTTAGAGGGGACAGTGAACACCGGGGAGCTGTTTTTT.

The V and J genes are TRBV4-3 and TRBJ2-3, with unresolved D. The V gene's germline CDR1 is LGHNA and CDR2 YSLEER. CDR3 length equals 15 residues. Trimming left V 0 bases short and J 2 bases short, with 9 bases between. CDR3 sequence (DNA): TGCGCCAGCAGCCAAGATCGACTTCACACAGATACGCAGTATTTT. This codes for CASSQDRLHTDTQYF.

This sequence joins TRBV28 and TRBJ2-7; 12 nucleotides match TRBD1. Trimming cost V 6 bases and J 4 bases; bases outside gene matches: 7. This CDR3 comprises 15 residues. The germline gives CDR1 MDHEN, CDR2 SYDVKM. In nucleotides, the CDR3 is TGTGCCAGCAGCCCCGGGACAGGGGGCAGATACGAGCAGTACGTC. Protein sequence: CASSPGTGGRYEQYV.

J is TRBJ1-1 and V is TRBV5-1, with 7 bases that match TRBD1. The junction had 7 bases not matched to a gene; V was cut back by 2 bases and J by 0 bases. The CDR3 totals 16 residues. CDR1 and CDR2 from the germline V gene are SGHRS and YFSETQ. The CDR3 bases are TGCGCCAGCAGCTTTGGAGGGGGCCTTATGAACACTGAAGCTTTCTTT. The encoded protein is CASSFGGGLMNTEAFF.

Written as DNA, the CDR3 is TGTGCCAGCAGCTTAGGGGCGGCAGCAACCTACGAGCAGTACGTC. Amino acids: CASSLGAAATYEQYV. The gene calls are TRBV7-6 and TRBJ2-7; D ambiguous. With 1 base removed from V and 2 bases from J, the gap between germline ends came to 12 bases. This CDR3 region has 15 residues. Germline CDR1 SGHVS, CDR2 FNYEAQ.

CDR3 nucleotides: TGTGCCAGCAGCCAAGGGCAAAACACTGAAGCTTTCTTT. This translates into CASSQGQNTEAFF. The chain links TRBV14 to TRBJ1-1; no reliable D call. Germline CDR1 is SGHDN and CDR2 is FVKESK. The CDR3 contains 13 residues. Trimming left V 1 base short and J 2 bases short, with 5 bases between.

The chain joins TRBV13 to TRBJ2-1; 9 bases align to TRBD2. Losses at the gene ends were 10 bases for V and 2 bases for J; bases not matched to a gene: 6. This CDR3 comprises 14 residues. In germline, CDR1 is PRHDT, CDR2 FYEKMQ (reference sequence). The DNA of the CDR3 is TGTGCCATCCCGGCGGGAGGGACCTACAATGAGCAGTTCTTC. Its protein is CAIPAGGTYNEQFF. Complete variable domain (other parts from reference TRBV13 and TRBJ2-1): AAGVIQSPRHLIKEKRETATLKCYPIPRHDTVYWYQQGPGQDPQFLISFYEKMQSDKGSIPDRFSAQQFSDYHSELNMSSLELGDSALYFCAIPAGGTYNEQFFGPGTRLTVL.

This sequence joins TRBV4-1 and TRBJ2-1; TRBD1 agrees at 7 bases. The CDR3 is 17 amino acids. Per the germline V gene, CDR1 is MGHRA and CDR2 is YSYEKL. With V trimmed by 2 bases and J by 3 bases, 10 bases remained unmatched. CDR3 DNA: TGCGCCAGCAGCCAACCCAGGGGGACCCGGAACTACAATGAGCAGTTCTTC. Protein: CASSQPRGTRNYNEQFF.

This chain connects TRBV10-3 to TRBJ1-5, with D unresolved. This CDR3 comprises 14 residues. Trimming removed 2 bases from V and 0 bases from J, with 5 bases in between. Germline lookup yields CDR1 ENHRY and CDR2 SYGVKD. CDR3 in amino acids: CAISEGVSNQPQHF. In nucleotides, the CDR3 is TGTGCCATCAGTGAGGGAGTTAGCAATCAGCCCCAGCATTTT.

CDR3 amino acids: CSVERAGGLTDTQYF. For the CDR3, the DNA is TGCAGCGTTGAAAGGGCAGGGGGCTTAACAGATACGCAGTATTTT. The chain couples TRBV29-1 to TRBJ2-3; 8 nucleotides agree with TRBD1. This CDR3 region has 15 residues. V lost 2 bases to trimming and J lost 3 bases; unmatched junction nucleotides: 7. The V gene's germline CDR1 is SQVTM and CDR2 ANQGSEA.

As DNA, the CDR3 is TGTGCCAGTGCGGGACAGCTCAATGAGCAGTTCTTC. Its translation: CASAGQLNEQFF. The gene calls are TRBV19 and TRBJ2-1, with D possibly being TRBD1 (7 bases). This CDR3 contains 12 residues. Germline CDR1 LNHDA, CDR2 SQIVND (reference sequence). With 8 bases removed from V and 6 bases from J, the gap between germline ends came to 11 bases.

The chain links TRBV18 to TRBJ2-7, with D unresolved. Per the germline V gene, CDR1 is KGHSH and CDR2 is LQKENI. This CDR3 is built from 14 residues. Trimming stripped 2 bases from V and 4 bases from J, with 12 bases between. The CDR3 sequence is CASSPIESSYEQYF. Written as DNA, the CDR3 is TGTGCCAGCTCACCAATAGAGTCATCTTACGAGCAGTACTTC.

This clonotype was recorded a few times. The chain couples TRBV29-1 to TRBJ1-2; D may be TRBD1 (5 bases). Germline V gene data show CDR1 as SQVTM and CDR2 as ANQGSEA. This CDR3 is built from 13 residues. V shed 3 bases and J shed 7 bases, with 15 bases lying between them. The CDR3 DNA reads as TGCAGCGTTGATTTCAGGGTCTTTCCTGGCTACACCTTC. Its translation is CSVDFRVFPGYTF.

The chain recombines TRBV6-2 or TRBV6-3 with TRBJ2-5; unclear D gene. V was shortened by 8 bases and J by 2 bases, with 12 bases between the two germline ends. Per germline, CDR1 MNHEY and CDR2 SVGEGT. The CDR3 covers 13 residues. Here the CDR3 DNA reads TGTGCCAGCGAACCGACCATGCAAGAGACCCAGTACTTC. As protein: CASEPTMQETQYF.

DNA for the CDR3: TGTGCCAGCTCTCAGGGGCAGGGAACCTACGAGCAGTACGTC. Amino acids: CASSQGQGTYEQYV. This sequence joins TRBV18 and TRBJ2-7; D possibly corresponds to TRBD1 (6 bases). The CDR3 sequence is 14 residues long. The germline gives CDR1 KGHSH, CDR2 LQKENI. Trimming shortened V by 6 bases and J by 2 bases, and 14 bases separated the two germline ends.

This clonotype showed up just a few times. Since no conserved phenylalanine or tryptophan closes the CDR3, a read error is the likely cause. The rearrangement joins TRBV3-1 to TRBJ1-2; TRBD1 might be the D (6 bases). Trimming pared 3 bases from V and 4 bases from J, leaving 12 bases between. Germline CDR1 reads LGHDT; CDR2 reads YNNKEL (reference sequence). The CDR3 consists of 14 residues. CDR3 nucleotides: TGTGCCAGCAGCCAGCACAGGGCTGCCTATGGCTACACCTCC. Translating it yields CASSQHRAAYGYTS.

The chain joins TRBV25-1 to TRBJ2-5; D not certain. Trimming cost V 2 bases and J 2 bases, with 9 bases left between them. This CDR3 is 14 amino acids long. The germline CDR1 and CDR2 sequences are MGHDK and SYGVNS. This CDR3 reads CASSERHRQETQYF. CDR3 bases: TGTGCCAGCAGTGAACGTCACAGACAAGAGACCCAGTACTTC.

This clonotype has just one count. The rearrangement uses TRBV11-1 and TRBJ1-2, with TRBD1 as a possible D gene (6 bases). The CDR3 spans 19 residues. Trimming stripped 1 base from V and 0 bases from J, with 21 bases between. The germline CDR1 and CDR2 sequences are SGHAT and FQDESV (reference sequence). CDR3 in DNA: TGTGCCAGCAGCTTAGGCCGGGGGGGGCCCAGCTTTGCTAACTATGGCTACACCTTC. Its protein is CASSLGRGGPSFANYGYTF.

The chain recombines TRBV5-6 with TRBJ1-1; 7 bases align to TRBD1. V trimming: 4 bases; J trimming: 0 bases; junction bases outside the gene matches: 3. Germline V gene data show CDR1 as SGHDT and CDR2 as YYEEEE. The CDR3 contains 14 residues. CDR3 sequence (DNA): TGTGCCAGCAGCAGGGACAGCATGAACACTGAAGCTTTCTTT. Its translation: CASSRDSMNTEAFF.

The chain combines TRBV2 with TRBJ2-7; D is unresolved. CDR3 length: 12 amino acids. CDR1 SNHLY and CDR2 FYNNEI come from the germline V gene. V was trimmed by 6 bases and J by 2 bases, leaving 8 bases between them. The CDR3, as DNA: TGTGCCAGCAGAGAACTCACCTACGAGCAGTACTTC. It is translated as CASRELTYEQYF. Looking up the rest from reference TRBV2 and TRBJ2-7 gives the full variable domain: EPEVTQTPSHQVTQMGQEVILRCVPISNHLYFYWYRQILGQKVEFLVSFYNNEISEKSEIFDDQFSVERPDGSNFTLKIRSTKLEDSAMYFCASRELTYEQYFGPGTRLTVT.

The chain uses TRBV3-1 and TRBJ2-3; the D gene is possibly TRBD2 (6 bases). V shed 0 bases and J shed 1 base, with 8 bases lying between them. This CDR3 spans 15 amino acids. Germline V gives CDR1 LGHDT, CDR2 YNNKEL (reference sequence). The CDR3 sequence: CASSQEGLGTDTQYF. The DNA of the CDR3 is TGTGCCAGCAGCCAAGAGGGACTCGGCACAGATACGCAGTATTTT.

The chain carries TRBV29-1 and TRBJ2-1; the D call may be TRBD1 or TRBD2 (5 bases each). The CDR3 loop spans 12 amino acids. The germline V and J ends were trimmed by 6 bases and 7 bases, with 13 bases remaining between them. CDR1 SQVTM and CDR2 ANQGSEA come from the germline V gene. The CDR3 coding sequence is TGCAGCGTGGGGTTGTGGGGGAATGAGCAGTTCTTC. This encodes CSVGLWGNEQFF.

The rearrangement links TRBV2 to TRBJ2-3, with D tentatively TRBD1 or TRBD2 (5 bases each). The germline V and J ends were trimmed by 4 bases and 7 bases, with 15 bases remaining between them. The CDR3 totals 14 residues. CDR1 is SNHLY and CDR2 is FYNNEI in the germline V gene. Written as DNA, the CDR3 is TGTGCCAGCAGTGGAAATTGGGACCCCTATACGCAGTATTTT. This translates into CASSGNWDPYTQYF.